The source of this T cell receptor beta chain is a study of patients and donors after allogeneic stem cell transplantation. TCRdb recomputed calls from the RT-PCR reads with MiXCR, one row per CDR3 protein. This repertoire shows approximately 200,000 distinct CDR3 sequences, around 40% found once; its top ten account for 11%. Deletions cut 0 bases from V and 3 bases from J, with 7 bases between. The CDR3 contains 15 residues. Per the germline V gene, CDR1 is SGHNT and CDR2 is YYREEE (reference sequence). The origin of this receptor is a human donor who was either an allogeneic HSCT recipient or a stem cell or donor lymphocyte infusion donor (not recorded which). It is not recorded whose cells these are; they may come from a transplant donor. V gene TRBV5-4 combines with J gene TRBJ1-6; no clear D. Sequencing was carried out using blood, either unsorted or a sorted T cell fraction (not recorded which). CDR3 nucleotides: TGTGCCAGCAGCTTGGCATCTGACTATAATTCACCCCTCCACTTT. Its translation is CASSLASDYNSPLHF.